This T cell receptor beta chain was obtained from a study of blood T cell repertoires in COVID-19. Germline CDR1 MNHEY, CDR2 SVGAGI. The J segment lost 8 bases and the V segment lost 2 bases, leaving 5 bases of the junction unmatched. There are 14 residues in the CDR3. Living in 20 to 30 US areas, the participants were between roughly 18 and 89 years of age. Here immunoSEQ multiplex PCR was the method, and the copy in TCRdb shows in-frame clones only, minus some. The sample carries 350,000 to 550,000 clones, 87% recorded once. V gene TRBV6-5 combines with J gene TRBJ1-5, with 8 bases identical to TRBD1. The TCR sequence derives from a woman aged 18-29 years with acute COVID-19. The sequencing input was PBMCs or T cells enriched from blood (not recorded which). CDR3 in DNA: TGTGCCAGCAGTTACAACAGGGGGAATGAGCCCCAGCATTTT. It translates to CASSYNRGNEPQHF.